This T cell receptor (beta chain) was documented in a study of blood T cell repertoires in COVID-19. Study-level background: Donors in the United States, Italy and Spain gave samples during acute or convalescent COVID-19. From T cells, B-cell-depleted T cells, or PBMCs came the material, which was cDNA or gDNA.

In the source study's methods: Estimates of nucleated cell counts were drawn from the amplification of reference gene primers. Clones were read by immunoSEQ multiplex PCR, and TCRdb kept only the in-frame ones, dropping some. That table is the source of V, J and clone size, and D and trimming were worked out from the DNA. The sample carries around 140,000 clones, around 86% recorded once. CDR3 length: 16 residues. The germline V and J ends were trimmed by 5 bases and 5 bases, with 16 bases remaining between them. Germline CDR1 and CDR2: SEHNR and FQNEAQ (reference sequence). This chain links TRBV7-9 with TRBJ1-6; possibly TRBD1 for D (6 bases). The sequencing sample was made of peripheral blood. The clonotype originates from a man older than 75 with acute or convalescent COVID-19. This CDR3 reads CASSKWTAPDNSPLHF. The CDR3 nucleotides read TGTGCCAGCAGCAAGTGGACAGCGCCCGATAATTCACCCCTCCACTTT.